The source of this T cell receptor beta chain is a study of a mutant IDH1 vaccine in newly diagnosed glioma. The time point was: week 5, during vaccination. Each dose of the vaccine consisted of 300 ug of mutant IDH1 20-mer peptide, with topical imiquimod. Comment on this clone: Its target is not known.

This table comes from immunoSEQ multiplex PCR, and its TCRdb copy is limited to in-frame clones, with some not included. The sample has tens of thousands of clones, about four fifths seen once. CDR3 length: 15 residues. Trimming pared 0 bases from V and 6 bases from J, leaving 14 bases between. This sequence was found in a man in his forties or fifties with glioma. The sample in question was PBMCs, obtained from a glioma patient whose treatment included an IDH1 peptide vaccine. This chain links TRBV23-1 with TRBJ1-1; D call uncertain. TRBV23-1 belongs to the ORF category, with a function that is uncertain. Here the CDR3 reads CASSQSPPTDAEAFF. The CDR3 DNA is TGCGCCAGCAGTCAATCGCCCCCGACGGATGCTGAAGCTTTCTTT.